This paragraph reports one T cell receptor (beta chain). Its specificity is unknown. This specimen comes from a study of early T cells in non-severe SARS-CoV-2 infection. The CDR3 is 15 residues long. Germline V gives CDR1 SEHNR, CDR2 FQNEAQ (reference sequence). Trimming cost V 2 bases and J 2 bases; bases outside gene matches: 5. Individual cDNA molecules received unique molecular identifiers. MiXCR was run by TCRdb on the 5' RACE reads, yielding one entry per CDR3 protein. The sample consists of 120,000 or so distinct CDR3 sequences, roughly 12% of them appearing once. Overall study findings and caveats: The VDJdb matching leaned toward anti-spike CD8 responses and overlooked private and CD4 specificities.

This rearrangement joins TRBV7-9 to TRBJ2-7, with 8 bases identical to TRBD1. This material consisted of whole blood, taken at baseline. The sequence derives from an adult who was a healthcare worker with PCR-confirmed SARS-CoV-2 infection or an uninfected control (not recorded which). CDR3 sequence reads: CASSLTRGLTYEQYF. CDR3 nucleotide sequence: TGTGCCAGCAGCTTAACCAGGGGGCTAACCTACGAGCAGTACTTC.